The clone carrying this T cell receptor beta chain was picked up a small number of times. The antigen remains unidentified. The read comes to an end 3 residues before the CDR3 does, leaving the germline J gene to fill in the end. The V segment lost 7 bases and the J segment 4 bases; nucleotides outside the gene matches: 6. The germline CDR1 and CDR2 sequences are LNHDA and SQIVND (reference sequence). This CDR3 is 14 amino acids long. TCRdb's copy holds only in-frame clones and misses some; the assay was immunoSEQ multiplex PCR. The sample shows some 28,000 clones, none of them appearing just once. The data belong to a study of T cell clonality in common variable immunodeficiency. Notes on the study in general: In common variable immunodeficiency, TCR beta chains reportedly carried fewer deletions and N-nucleotide insertions.

Sequencing used peripheral blood mononuclear cells. The sequence was collected from a human donor with common variable immunodeficiency. The V gene is TRBV19, the J gene TRBJ2-1; TRBD1 aligns across 8 bases. The part of the CDR3 DNA that was read is TGTGCCAGTAACCAGGGGGCTGATTACAATGAG. It yields the protein CASNQGADYNE. The entire CDR3 reads CASNQGADYNEQFF.